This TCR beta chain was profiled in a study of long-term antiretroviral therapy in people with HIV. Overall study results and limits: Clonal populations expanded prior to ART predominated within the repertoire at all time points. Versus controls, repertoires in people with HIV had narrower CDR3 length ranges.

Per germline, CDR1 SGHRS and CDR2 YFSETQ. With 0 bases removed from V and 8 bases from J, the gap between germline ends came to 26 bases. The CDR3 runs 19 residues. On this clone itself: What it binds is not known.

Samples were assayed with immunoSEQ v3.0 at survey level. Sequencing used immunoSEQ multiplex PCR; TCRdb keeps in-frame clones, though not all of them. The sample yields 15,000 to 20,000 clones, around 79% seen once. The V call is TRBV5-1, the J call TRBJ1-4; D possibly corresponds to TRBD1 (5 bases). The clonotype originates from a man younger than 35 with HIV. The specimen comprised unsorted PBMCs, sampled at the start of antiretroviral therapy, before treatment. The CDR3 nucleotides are TGCGCCAGCAGCTTGGCCCCGGGACTCGGAACCTGGAGCAAAGAAAAACTGTTTTTT. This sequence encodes CASSLAPGLGTWSKEKLFF.